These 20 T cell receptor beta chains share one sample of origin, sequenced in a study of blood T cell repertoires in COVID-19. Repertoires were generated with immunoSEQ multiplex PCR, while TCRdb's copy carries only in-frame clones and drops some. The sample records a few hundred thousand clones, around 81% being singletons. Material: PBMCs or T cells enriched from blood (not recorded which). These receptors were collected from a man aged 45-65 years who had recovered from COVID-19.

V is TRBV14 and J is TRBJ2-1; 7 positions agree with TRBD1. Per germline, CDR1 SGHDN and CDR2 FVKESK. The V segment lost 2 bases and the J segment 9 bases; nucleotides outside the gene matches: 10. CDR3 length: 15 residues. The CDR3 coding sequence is TGTGCCAGCAGCCAACGACAGGGTGCCGAGGTTGAGCAGTTCTTC. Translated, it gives CASSQRQGAEVEQFF.

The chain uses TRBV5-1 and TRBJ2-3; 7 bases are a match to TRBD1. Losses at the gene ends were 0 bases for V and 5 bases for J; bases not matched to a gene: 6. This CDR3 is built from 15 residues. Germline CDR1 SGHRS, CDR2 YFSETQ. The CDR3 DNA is TGCGCCAGCAGCTTGGCCGTACAGGGGATAGATACGCAGTATTTT. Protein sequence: CASSLAVQGIDTQYF.

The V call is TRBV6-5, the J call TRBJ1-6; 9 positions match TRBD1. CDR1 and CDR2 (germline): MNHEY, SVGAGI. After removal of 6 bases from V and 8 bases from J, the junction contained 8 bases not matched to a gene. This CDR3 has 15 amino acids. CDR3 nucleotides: TGTGCCAGCAGCCTGGACAGGGGAGGGCATTCACCCCTCCACTTT. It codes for CASSLDRGGHSPLHF.

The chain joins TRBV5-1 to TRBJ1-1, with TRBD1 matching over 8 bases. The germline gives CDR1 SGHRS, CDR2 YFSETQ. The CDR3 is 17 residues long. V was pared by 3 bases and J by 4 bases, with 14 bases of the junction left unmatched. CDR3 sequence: CASSSNWDRPVSTEAFF. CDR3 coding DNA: TGCGCCAGCAGCTCAAATTGGGACAGGCCGGTGAGCACTGAAGCTTTCTTT.

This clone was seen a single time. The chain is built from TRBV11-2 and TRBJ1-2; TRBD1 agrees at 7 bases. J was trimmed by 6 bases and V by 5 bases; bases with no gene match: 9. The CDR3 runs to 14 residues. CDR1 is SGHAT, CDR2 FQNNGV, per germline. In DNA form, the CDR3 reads TGTGCCAGCAGCCCGGGGGGGACAGCAAATGGCTACACCTTC. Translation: CASSPGGTANGYTF.

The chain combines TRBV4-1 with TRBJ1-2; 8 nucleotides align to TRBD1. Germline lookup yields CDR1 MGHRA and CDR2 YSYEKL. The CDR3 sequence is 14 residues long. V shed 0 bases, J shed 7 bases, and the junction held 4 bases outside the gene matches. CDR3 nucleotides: TGCGCCAGCAGCCAAGATCCCACAGGGGGTGGCTACACCTTC. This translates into CASSQDPTGGGYTF.

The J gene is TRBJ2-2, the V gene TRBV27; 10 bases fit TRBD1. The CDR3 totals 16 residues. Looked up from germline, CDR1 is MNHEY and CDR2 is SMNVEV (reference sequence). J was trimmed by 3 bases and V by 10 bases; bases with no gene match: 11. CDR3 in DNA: TGTGCCACCCCCTACCGGACAGGGGGGGACACCGGGGAGCTGTTTTTT. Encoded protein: CATPYRTGGDTGELFF.

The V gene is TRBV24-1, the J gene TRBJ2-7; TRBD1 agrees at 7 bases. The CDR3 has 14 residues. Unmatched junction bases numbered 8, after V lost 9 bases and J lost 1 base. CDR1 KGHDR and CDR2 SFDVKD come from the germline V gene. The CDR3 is CATRDRVLSYEQYF. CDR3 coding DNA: TGTGCCACCCGAGACAGGGTGCTTTCCTACGAGCAGTACTTC.

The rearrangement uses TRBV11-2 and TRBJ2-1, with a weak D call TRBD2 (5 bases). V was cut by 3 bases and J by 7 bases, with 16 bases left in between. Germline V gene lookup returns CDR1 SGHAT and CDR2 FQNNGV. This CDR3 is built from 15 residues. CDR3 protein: CASSFSVSPGNEQFF. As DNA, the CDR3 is TGTGCCAGCAGCTTTAGCGTCTCCCCTGGAAATGAGCAGTTCTTC.

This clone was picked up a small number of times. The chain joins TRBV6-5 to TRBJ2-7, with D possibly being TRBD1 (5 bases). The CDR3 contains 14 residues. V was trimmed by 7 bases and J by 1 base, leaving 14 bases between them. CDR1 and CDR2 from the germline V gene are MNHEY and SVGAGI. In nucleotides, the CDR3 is TGTGCCAGCACCATGATGCAGGGTTCCTACGAGCAGTACTTC. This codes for CASTMMQGSYEQYF.

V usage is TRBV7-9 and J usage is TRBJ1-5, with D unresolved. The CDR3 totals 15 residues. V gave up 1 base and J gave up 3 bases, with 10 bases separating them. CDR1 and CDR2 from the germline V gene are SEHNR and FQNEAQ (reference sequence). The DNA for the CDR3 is TGTGCCAGCAGCTTAGGGGTCGGGGTCAATCAGCCCCAGCATTTT. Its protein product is CASSLGVGVNQPQHF.

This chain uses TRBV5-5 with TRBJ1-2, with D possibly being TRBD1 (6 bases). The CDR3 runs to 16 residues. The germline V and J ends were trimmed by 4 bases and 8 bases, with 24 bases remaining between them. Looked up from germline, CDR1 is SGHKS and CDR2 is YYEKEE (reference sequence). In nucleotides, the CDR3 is TGTGCCAGCAGCCCACACCGACAGGTTGGGGACGTAGGCTACACCTTC. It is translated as CASSPHRQVGDVGYTF.

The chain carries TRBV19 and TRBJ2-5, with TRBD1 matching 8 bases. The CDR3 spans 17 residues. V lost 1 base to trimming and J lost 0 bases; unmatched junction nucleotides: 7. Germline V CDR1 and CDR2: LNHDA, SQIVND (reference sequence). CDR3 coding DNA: TGTGCCAGTAGTATAGGGGGGGACAGGAGGAACCAAGAGACCCAGTACTTC. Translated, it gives CASSIGGDRRNQETQYF.

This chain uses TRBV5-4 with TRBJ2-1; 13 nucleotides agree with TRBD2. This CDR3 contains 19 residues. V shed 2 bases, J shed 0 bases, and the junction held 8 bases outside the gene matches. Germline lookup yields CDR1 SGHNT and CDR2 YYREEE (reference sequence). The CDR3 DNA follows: TGTGCCAGCAGCTTAGGGACTAGCGGGAACGTGGGCTCCTACAATGAGCAGTTCTTC. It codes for CASSLGTSGNVGSYNEQFF.

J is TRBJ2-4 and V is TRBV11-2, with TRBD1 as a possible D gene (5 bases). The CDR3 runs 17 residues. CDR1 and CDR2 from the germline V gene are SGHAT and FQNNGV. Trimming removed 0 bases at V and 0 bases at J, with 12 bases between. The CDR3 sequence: CASSLDGQGLAKNIQYF. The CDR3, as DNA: TGTGCCAGCAGCTTAGATGGTCAGGGATTAGCCAAAAACATTCAGTACTTC.

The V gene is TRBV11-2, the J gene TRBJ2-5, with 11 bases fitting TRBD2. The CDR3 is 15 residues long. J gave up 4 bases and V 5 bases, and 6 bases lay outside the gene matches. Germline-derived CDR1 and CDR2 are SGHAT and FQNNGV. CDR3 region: CASSVSGGAGETQYF. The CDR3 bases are TGTGCCAGCAGCGTTAGCGGGGGGGCCGGAGAGACCCAGTACTTC.

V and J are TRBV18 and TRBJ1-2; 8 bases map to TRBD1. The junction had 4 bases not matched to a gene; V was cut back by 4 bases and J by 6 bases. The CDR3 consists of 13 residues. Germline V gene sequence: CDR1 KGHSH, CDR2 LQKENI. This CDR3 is CASSRQGLDGYTF. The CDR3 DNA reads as TGTGCCAGCTCACGACAGGGGTTGGATGGCTACACCTTC.

The CDR3 loop is CASSVDQGLSPLHF. DNA of the CDR3: TGTGCCAGCAGCGTAGACCAGGGGCTTTCACCCCTCCACTTT. The chain recombines TRBV9 with TRBJ1-6, with TRBD1 as a possible D gene (6 bases). V dropped 0 bases and J dropped 9 bases, with 10 bases sitting between them. Germline V CDR1 and CDR2: SGDLS, YYNGEE. The CDR3 covers 14 residues. The whole variable domain, remainder taken from reference TRBV9 and TRBJ1-6, is DSGVTQTPKHLITATGQRVTLRCSPRSGDLSVYWYQQSLDQGLQFLIQYYNGEERAKGNILERFSAQQFPDLHSELNLSSLELGDSALYFCASSVDQGLSPLHFGNGTRLTVT.

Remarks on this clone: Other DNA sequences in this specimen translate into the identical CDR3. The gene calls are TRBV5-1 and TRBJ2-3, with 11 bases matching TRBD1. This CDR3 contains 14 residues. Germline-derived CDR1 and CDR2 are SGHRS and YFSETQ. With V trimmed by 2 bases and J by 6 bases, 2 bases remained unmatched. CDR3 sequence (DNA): TGCGCCAGCAGCTTAGGACAGGGGGCTGATACGCAGTATTTT. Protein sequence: CASSLGQGADTQYF.

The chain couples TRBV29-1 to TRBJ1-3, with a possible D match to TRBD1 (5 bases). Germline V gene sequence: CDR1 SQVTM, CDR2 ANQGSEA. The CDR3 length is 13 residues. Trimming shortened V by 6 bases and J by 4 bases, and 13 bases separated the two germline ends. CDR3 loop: CSVGAGNGNTIYF. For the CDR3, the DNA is TGCAGCGTCGGGGCGGGGAACGGAAACACCATATATTTT.